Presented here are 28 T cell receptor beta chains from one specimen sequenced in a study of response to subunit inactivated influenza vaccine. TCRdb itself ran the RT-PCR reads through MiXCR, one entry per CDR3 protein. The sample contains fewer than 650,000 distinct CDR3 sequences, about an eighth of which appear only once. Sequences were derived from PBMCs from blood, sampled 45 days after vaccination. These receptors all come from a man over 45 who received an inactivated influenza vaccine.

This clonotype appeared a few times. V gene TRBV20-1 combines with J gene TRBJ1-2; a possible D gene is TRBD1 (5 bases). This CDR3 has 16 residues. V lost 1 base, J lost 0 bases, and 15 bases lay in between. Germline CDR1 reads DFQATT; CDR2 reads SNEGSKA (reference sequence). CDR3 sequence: CSARGQTGSANYGYTF. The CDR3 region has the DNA TGCAGTGCTAGAGGACAGACTGGATCCGCTAACTATGGCTACACCTTC.

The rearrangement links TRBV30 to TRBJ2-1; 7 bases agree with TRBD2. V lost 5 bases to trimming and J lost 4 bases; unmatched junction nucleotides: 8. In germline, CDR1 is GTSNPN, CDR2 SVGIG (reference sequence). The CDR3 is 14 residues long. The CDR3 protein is CAWGGLAAYNEQFF. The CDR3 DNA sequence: TGTGCCTGGGGAGGCCTAGCGGCTTACAATGAGCAGTTCTTC.

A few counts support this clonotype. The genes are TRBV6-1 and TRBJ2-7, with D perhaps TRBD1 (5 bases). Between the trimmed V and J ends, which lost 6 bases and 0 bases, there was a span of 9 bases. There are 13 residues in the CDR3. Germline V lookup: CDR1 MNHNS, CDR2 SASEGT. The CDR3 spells CASRGPSSYEQYF. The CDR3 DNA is TGTGCCAGCAGGGGGCCAAGCTCCTACGAGCAGTACTTC.

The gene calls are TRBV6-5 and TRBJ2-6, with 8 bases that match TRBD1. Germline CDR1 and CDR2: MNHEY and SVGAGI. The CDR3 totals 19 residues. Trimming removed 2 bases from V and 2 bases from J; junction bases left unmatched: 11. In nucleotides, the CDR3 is TGTGCCAGCAGTTACCGCCCACCAATGGACAGGGCTGGGGCCAACGTCCTGACTTTC. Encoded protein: CASSYRPPMDRAGANVLTF.

The CDR3 DNA is TGTGCCAGCAGTCCGGGGACAGGGTGGCAAAACATTCAGTACTTC. Its translation: CASSPGTGWQNIQYF. The chain is built from TRBV12-3 or TRBV12-4 and TRBJ2-4; TRBD1 aligns across 9 bases. The CDR3 runs to 15 residues. V lost 5 bases and J lost 5; bases outside the gene matches: 7.

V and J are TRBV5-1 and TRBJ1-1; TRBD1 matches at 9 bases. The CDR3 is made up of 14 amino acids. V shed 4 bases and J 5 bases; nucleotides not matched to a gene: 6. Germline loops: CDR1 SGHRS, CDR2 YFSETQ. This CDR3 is CASSPYRGRTEAFF. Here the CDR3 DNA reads TGCGCCAGCAGCCCTTACAGGGGGCGGACTGAAGCTTTCTTT.

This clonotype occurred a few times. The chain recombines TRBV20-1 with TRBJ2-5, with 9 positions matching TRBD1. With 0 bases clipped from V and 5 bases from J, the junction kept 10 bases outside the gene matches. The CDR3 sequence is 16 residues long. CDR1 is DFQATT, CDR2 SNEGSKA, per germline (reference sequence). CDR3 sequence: CSARDRNRGRRETQYF. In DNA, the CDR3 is TGCAGTGCTAGAGATCGCAACAGGGGGCGTCGGGAGACCCAGTACTTC.

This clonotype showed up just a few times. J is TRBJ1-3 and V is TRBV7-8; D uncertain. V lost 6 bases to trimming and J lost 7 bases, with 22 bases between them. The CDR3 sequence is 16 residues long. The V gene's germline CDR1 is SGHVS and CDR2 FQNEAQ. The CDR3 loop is CASRPLAAPERNTIYF. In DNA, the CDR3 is TGTGCCAGCAGGCCGCTGGCGGCTCCAGAGCGGAACACCATATATTTT.

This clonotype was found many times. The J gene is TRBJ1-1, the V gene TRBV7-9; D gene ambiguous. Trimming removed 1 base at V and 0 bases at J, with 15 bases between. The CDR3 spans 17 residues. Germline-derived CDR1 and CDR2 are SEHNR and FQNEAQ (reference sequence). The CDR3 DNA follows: TGTGCCAGCAGCTTAGTCTGGTCCCTTACACTGAACACTGAAGCTTTCTTT. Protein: CASSLVWSLTLNTEAFF.

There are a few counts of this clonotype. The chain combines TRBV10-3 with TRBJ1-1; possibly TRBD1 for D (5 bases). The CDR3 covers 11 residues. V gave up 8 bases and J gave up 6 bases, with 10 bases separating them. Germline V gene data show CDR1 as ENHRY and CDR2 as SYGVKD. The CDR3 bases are TGTGCCATCGGGCGGGACTCTGAAGCTTTCTTT. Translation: CAIGRDSEAFF.

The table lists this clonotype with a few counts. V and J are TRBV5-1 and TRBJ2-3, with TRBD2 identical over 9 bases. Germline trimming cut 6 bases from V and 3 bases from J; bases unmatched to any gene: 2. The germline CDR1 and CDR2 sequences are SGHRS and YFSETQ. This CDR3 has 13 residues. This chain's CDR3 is CASNLAGTDTQYF. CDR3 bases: TGCGCCAGCAATCTAGCGGGGACAGATACGCAGTATTTT.

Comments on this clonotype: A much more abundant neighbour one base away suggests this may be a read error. CDR3 DNA sequence: TGCAGTGCTAGAGGAGGGGCGAGGGGAAGCACAGATACGCAGTATTTT. Amino acids: CSARGGARGSTDTQYF. This chain connects TRBV20-1 to TRBJ2-3, with D perhaps TRBD1 or TRBD2 (5 bases each). V gave up 1 base and J gave up 0 bases, with 14 bases separating them. The germline gives CDR1 DFQATT, CDR2 SNEGSKA (reference sequence). This CDR3 is built from 16 residues.

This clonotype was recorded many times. For the CDR3, the DNA is TGTGCCAGCAGGACCCACCAACTCCCTGGAAACACCATATATTTT. Protein: CASRTHQLPGNTIYF. The chain uses TRBV12-3 or TRBV12-4 and TRBJ1-3; D is unclear. Between the trimmed V and J ends, which lost 6 bases and 2 bases, there was a span of 14 bases. The CDR3 has 15 residues.

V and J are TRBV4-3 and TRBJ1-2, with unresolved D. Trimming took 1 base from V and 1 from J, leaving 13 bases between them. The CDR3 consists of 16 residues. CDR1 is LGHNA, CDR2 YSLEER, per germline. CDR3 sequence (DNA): TGCGCCAGCAGCCAAGGCGGTCTAGGGATTAACTATGGCTACACCTTC. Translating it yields CASSQGGLGINYGYTF.

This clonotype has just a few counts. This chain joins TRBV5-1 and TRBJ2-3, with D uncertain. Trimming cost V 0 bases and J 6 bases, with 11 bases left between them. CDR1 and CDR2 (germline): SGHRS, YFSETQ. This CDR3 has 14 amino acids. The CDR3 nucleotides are TGCGCCAGCAGCTTGGGAGGCCCATCGGATACGCAGTATTTT. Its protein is CASSLGGPSDTQYF. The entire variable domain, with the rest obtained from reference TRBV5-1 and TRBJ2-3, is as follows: KAGVTQTPRYLIKTRGQQVTLSCSPISGHRSVSWYQQTPGQGLQFLFEYFSETQRNKGNFPGRFSGRQFSNSRSEMNVSTLELGDSALYLCASSLGGPSDTQYFGPGTRLTVL.

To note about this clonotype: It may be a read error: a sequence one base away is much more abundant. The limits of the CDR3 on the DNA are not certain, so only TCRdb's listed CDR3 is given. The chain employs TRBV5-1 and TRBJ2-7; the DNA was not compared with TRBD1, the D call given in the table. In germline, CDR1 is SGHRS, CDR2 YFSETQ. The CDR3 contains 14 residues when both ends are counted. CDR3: CASSFGQGTYEQHF.

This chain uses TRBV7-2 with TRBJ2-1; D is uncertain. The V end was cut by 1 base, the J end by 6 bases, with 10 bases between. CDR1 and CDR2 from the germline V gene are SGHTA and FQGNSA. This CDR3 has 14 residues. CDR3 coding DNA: TGTGCCAGCAGCTTAGGGCTAGAGCGCAATGAGCAGTTCTTC. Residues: CASSLGLERNEQFF.

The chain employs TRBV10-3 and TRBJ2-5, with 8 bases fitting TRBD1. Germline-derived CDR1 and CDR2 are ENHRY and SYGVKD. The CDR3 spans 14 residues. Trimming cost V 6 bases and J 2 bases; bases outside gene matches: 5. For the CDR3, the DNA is TGTGCCATCAGCCAGGGGGCGCGTCAAGAGACCCAGTACTTC. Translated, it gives CAISQGARQETQYF.

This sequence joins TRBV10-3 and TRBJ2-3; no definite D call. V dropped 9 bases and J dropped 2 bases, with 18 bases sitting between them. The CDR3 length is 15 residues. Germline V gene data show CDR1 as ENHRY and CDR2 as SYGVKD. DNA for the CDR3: TGTGCCATGAGCGCCCGAAGGGAACCCACAGATACGCAGTATTTT. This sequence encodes CAMSARREPTDTQYF.

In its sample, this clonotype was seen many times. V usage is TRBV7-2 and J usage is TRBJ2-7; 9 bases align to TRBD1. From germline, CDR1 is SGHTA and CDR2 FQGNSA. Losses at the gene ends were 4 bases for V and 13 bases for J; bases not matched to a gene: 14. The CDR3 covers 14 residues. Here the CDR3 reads CASSSRTGALLLYF. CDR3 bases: TGTGCCAGCAGCTCGCGGACAGGGGCCCTTCTTTTATACTTC. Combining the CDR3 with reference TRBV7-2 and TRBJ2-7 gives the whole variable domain GAGVSQSPSNKVTEKGKDVELRCDPISGHTALYWYRQSLGQGLEFLIYFQGNSAPDKSGLPSDRFSAERTGGSVSTLTIQRTQQEDSAVYLCASSSRTGALLLYFGPGTRLTVT.

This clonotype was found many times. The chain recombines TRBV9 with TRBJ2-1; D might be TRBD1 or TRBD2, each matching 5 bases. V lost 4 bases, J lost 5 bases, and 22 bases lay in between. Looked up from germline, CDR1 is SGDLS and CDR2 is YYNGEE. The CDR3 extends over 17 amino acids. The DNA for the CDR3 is TGTGCCAGCAGCCCGCAAAAGGGACGCCAAGTCCACAATGAGCAGTTCTTC. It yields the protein CASSPQKGRQVHNEQFF. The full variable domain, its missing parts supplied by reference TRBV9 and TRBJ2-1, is DSGVTQTPKHLITATGQRVTLRCSPRSGDLSVYWYQQSLDQGLQFLIQYYNGEERAKGNILERFSAQQFPDLHSELNLSSLELGDSALYFCASSPQKGRQVHNEQFFGPGTRLTVL.

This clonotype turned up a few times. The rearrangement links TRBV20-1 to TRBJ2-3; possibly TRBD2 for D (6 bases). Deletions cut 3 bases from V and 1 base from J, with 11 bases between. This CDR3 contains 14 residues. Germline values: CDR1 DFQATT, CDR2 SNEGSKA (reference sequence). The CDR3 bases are TGCAGTGCTAGTCGCCCGGGGGGCACAGATACGCAGTATTTT. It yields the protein CSASRPGGTDTQYF.

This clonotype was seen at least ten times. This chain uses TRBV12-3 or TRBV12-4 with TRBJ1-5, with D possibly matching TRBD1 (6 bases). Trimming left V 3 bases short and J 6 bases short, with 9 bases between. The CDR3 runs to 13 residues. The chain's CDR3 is CASSLGGPQPQHF. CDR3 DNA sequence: TGTGCCAGCAGTTTGGGGGGGCCTCAGCCCCAGCATTTT.

The DNA of the CDR3 is TGTGCCAGCAGTTATACTCGGGCGGTGAGATACAATGAGCAGTTCTTC. This codes for CASSYTRAVRYNEQFF. This chain joins TRBV6-5 and TRBJ2-1, with D uncertain. The germline gives CDR1 MNHEY, CDR2 SVGAGI. The germline V and J ends were trimmed by 3 bases and 4 bases, with 16 bases remaining between them. The CDR3 contains 16 residues.

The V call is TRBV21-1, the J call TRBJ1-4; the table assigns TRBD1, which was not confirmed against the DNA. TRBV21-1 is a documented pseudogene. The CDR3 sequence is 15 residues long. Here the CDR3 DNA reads TGTGCCAGCAGCAACGACAGGGGAAGATATGAAAAACTGTTTTTT. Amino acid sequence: CASSNDRGRYEKLFF.

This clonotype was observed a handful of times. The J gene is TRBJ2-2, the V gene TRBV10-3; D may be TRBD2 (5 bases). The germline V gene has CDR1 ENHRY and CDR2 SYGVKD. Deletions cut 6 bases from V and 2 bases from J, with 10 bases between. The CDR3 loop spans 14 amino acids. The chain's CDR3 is CAIREDLNTGELFF. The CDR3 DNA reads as TGTGCCATCAGGGAGGATCTCAACACCGGGGAGCTGTTTTTT.

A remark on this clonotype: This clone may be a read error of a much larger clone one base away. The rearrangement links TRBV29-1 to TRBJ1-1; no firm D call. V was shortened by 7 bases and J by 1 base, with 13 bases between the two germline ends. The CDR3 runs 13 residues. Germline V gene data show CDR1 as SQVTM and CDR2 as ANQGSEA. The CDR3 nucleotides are TGCAGCGCCCAAGCAGGACGGAACACTGAAGCTTTCTTT. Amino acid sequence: CSAQAGRNTEAFF.

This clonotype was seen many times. In nucleotides, the CDR3 is TGTGCCAGCAGCCCCACTGATCCATACAATGAGCAGTTCTTC. Its protein is CASSPTDPYNEQFF. This chain joins TRBV7-8 and TRBJ2-1; D gene unclear. Deletions cut 5 bases from V and 4 bases from J, with 12 bases between. Germline CDR1 is SGHVS and CDR2 is FQNEAQ. The CDR3 runs 14 residues.